The next 32 T cell receptor beta chains were all read from a single sample in a study of post-analysis software for immune sequencing data. Overall study findings and caveats: Compared with controls, patients had more of 4 to 6 TRBV segments, including TRBV5-6, TRBV5-1 and TRBV20-1.

Unique molecular identifiers were built into the TCR beta cDNA libraries. Via MiXCR, TCRdb re-called the PCR reads, giving one row per CDR3 protein. The repertoire holds over 300,000 distinct CDR3 sequences, with about a third as singletons. For these receptors, no antigen is known. The sequenced material came from blood. Receptor source: a girl between 10 and 17 years old with multiple sclerosis.

The chain employs TRBV6-1 and TRBJ2-6, with 7 bases lining up with TRBD1. The V gene end was trimmed by 10 bases and the J gene end by 0 bases; junction bases not matched to a gene: 12. Germline V gene sequence: CDR1 MNHNS, CDR2 SASEGT. The CDR3 covers 17 residues. The CDR3 reads CATRGQSLLSGANVLTF. The CDR3 region has the DNA TGTGCCACTAGGGGACAGTCCTTGCTCTCTGGGGCCAACGTCCTGACTTTC.

The J gene is TRBJ1-4, the V gene TRBV12-3 or TRBV12-4; 7 positions match TRBD1. The V segment lost 4 bases and the J segment 8 bases; nucleotides outside the gene matches: 7. The CDR3 spans 14 residues. CDR3 DNA sequence: TGTGCCAGCAGTTGGGAGGGGGCGGGAGAAAAACTGTTTTTT. Amino acids: CASSWEGAGEKLFF.

This clonotype was seen a handful of times. The chain joins TRBV5-1 to TRBJ2-7, with D possibly TRBD1 on 6 matching bases. With 6 bases removed from V and 3 bases from J, the gap between germline ends came to 13 bases. The CDR3 covers 13 residues. The V gene's germline CDR1 is SGHRS and CDR2 YFSETQ. The CDR3 loop reads CASTLGQYYEQYF. CDR3 bases: TGCGCCAGCACCCTCGGACAGTACTACGAGCAGTACTTC.

This clonotype was observed a handful of times. The chain carries TRBV13 and TRBJ2-1; 7 nucleotides line up with TRBD1. Germline V gene sequence: CDR1 PRHDT, CDR2 FYEKMQ (reference sequence). J lost 6 bases, V lost 5 bases, and 13 bases had no gene match. The CDR3 contains 16 residues. This chain's CDR3 is CASSPIVDRKGNEQFF. CDR3 coding DNA: TGTGCCAGCAGCCCTATAGTGGACAGGAAGGGCAATGAGCAGTTCTTC.

V and J are TRBV9 and TRBJ1-1; 11 nucleotides line up with TRBD1. V shed 3 bases, J shed 7 bases, and the junction held 5 bases outside the gene matches. From germline, CDR1 is SGDLS and CDR2 YYNGEE. The CDR3 contains 14 residues. The CDR3 loop is CASSETDRGLEAFF. CDR3 in DNA: TGTGCCAGCAGCGAGACGGACAGGGGGCTTGAAGCTTTCTTT.

The chain has TRBV4-2 and TRBJ2-7, with 10 nucleotides matching TRBD2. Looked up from germline, CDR1 is LGHNA and CDR2 is YNFKEQ. The trim removed 1 base at V and 2 bases at J, leaving 14 bases unmatched. CDR3 length: 19 amino acids. As DNA, the CDR3 is TGTGCCAGCAGCCAAGGGCCTAGCGGGGGCTCCTTGGCACCCTACGAGCAGTACTTC. Translated, it gives CASSQGPSGGSLAPYEQYF.

V and J are TRBV4-3 and TRBJ2-3; a possible D gene is TRBD2 (7 bases). Germline CDR1 reads LGHNA; CDR2 reads YSLEER. The CDR3 spans 17 residues. The V and J ends lost 0 bases and 2 bases respectively, with 15 bases between them. This CDR3 is CASSQEGGGRFTDTQYF. CDR3 nucleotide sequence: TGCGCCAGCAGCCAAGAGGGCGGGGGCCGCTTCACAGATACGCAGTATTTT.

As concerns this clonotype: A junction end diverges from the germline sequence, so it may reflect a read error. CDR3 sequence reads: CVSSELDRVWAGYTF. The CDR3 region has the DNA TGTGTCAGCAGCGAACTTGACAGGGTTTGGGCGGGCTACACCTTC. V usage is TRBV2 and J usage is TRBJ1-2; 7 nucleotides match TRBD1. Germline CDR1 reads SNHLY; CDR2 reads FYNNEI. The CDR3 covers 15 residues. Based on the CDR3 plus reference TRBV2 and TRBJ1-2, the full variable domain is EPEVTQTPSHQVTQMGQEVILRCVPISNHLYFYWYRQILGQKVEFLVSFYNNEISEKSEIFDDQFSVERPDGSNFTLKIRSTKLEDSAMYFCVSSELDRVWAGYTFGSGTRLTVV.

This chain links TRBV12-3 or TRBV12-4 with TRBJ2-3, with D tentatively TRBD2 (6 bases). The CDR3 is 15 residues long. Between the trimmed V and J ends, which lost 7 bases and 3 bases, there was a span of 17 bases. This CDR3 reads CASILSGTLTDTQYF. The DNA of the CDR3 is TGTGCCAGCATCCTTAGTGGGACTTTGACAGATACGCAGTATTTT.

The chain links TRBV2 to TRBJ2-2; TRBD2 aligns across 10 bases. The V gene's germline CDR1 is SNHLY and CDR2 FYNNEI. The CDR3 length is 16 residues. The ends lost 6 bases at V and 1 base at J; junction bases unmatched: 5. The CDR3 is CASRALAGGNTGELFF. Here the CDR3 DNA reads TGTGCCAGCAGAGCATTAGCGGGGGGGAACACCGGGGAGCTGTTTTTT. Combining the CDR3 with reference TRBV2 and TRBJ2-2 gives the whole variable domain EPEVTQTPSHQVTQMGQEVILRCVPISNHLYFYWYRQILGQKVEFLVSFYNNEISEKSEIFDDQFSVERPDGSNFTLKIRSTKLEDSAMYFCASRALAGGNTGELFFGEGSRLTVL.

A remark on this clonotype: One end of the junction is discordant with germline, which a read error may explain. This chain connects TRBV6-5 to TRBJ2-1; D may correspond to TRBD1 or TRBD2 (5 bases each). The CDR3 is 13 amino acids. CDR1 is MNHEY and CDR2 is SVGAGI in the germline V gene. CDR3 DNA: TGTGCCGGCAGTTCCGGGACCAACAATGGGCAGTTCTTC. Encoded protein: CAGSSGTNNGQFF.

The table lists this clonotype with a few counts. The chain combines TRBV5-1 with TRBJ1-2, with 9 positions matching TRBD1. Per germline, CDR1 SGHRS and CDR2 YFSETQ. The CDR3 spans 14 residues. V was clipped by 4 bases and J by 8 bases; unmatched bases: 9. CDR3 nucleotides: TGCGCCAGCAGCGATTCACAGGGGGCGGAGGGCTACACCTTC. Encoded protein: CASSDSQGAEGYTF. Together with reference TRBV5-1 and TRBJ1-2, the CDR3 gives the full variable domain: KAGVTQTPRYLIKTRGQQVTLSCSPISGHRSVSWYQQTPGQGLQFLFEYFSETQRNKGNFPGRFSGRQFSNSRSEMNVSTLELGDSALYLCASSDSQGAEGYTFGSGTRLTVV.

The chain combines TRBV5-5 with TRBJ2-2, with D tentatively TRBD1 (6 bases). This CDR3 contains 14 residues. Germline CDR1 reads SGHKS; CDR2 reads YYEKEE (reference sequence). The ends were cut back, 6 bases at V and 0 bases at J, with 9 bases in the middle. The CDR3 is CASNWGPNTGELFF. As DNA, the CDR3 is TGTGCCAGCAATTGGGGGCCGAACACCGGGGAGCTGTTTTTT.

The chain links TRBV12-3 or TRBV12-4 to TRBJ1-5; D gene unclear. The CDR3 length is 16 residues. V was cut by 4 bases and J by 0 bases, with 13 bases left in between. The CDR3 loop reads CASSSPDGYSNQPQHF. In DNA form, the CDR3 reads TGTGCCAGCAGTTCCCCGGACGGTTATAGCAATCAGCCCCAGCATTTT.

This clonotype occurred once. The chain employs TRBV20-1 and TRBJ2-7; D unresolved. Germline V gene sequence: CDR1 DFQATT, CDR2 SNEGSKA (reference sequence). This CDR3 has 13 amino acids. V was trimmed by 6 bases and J by 4 bases, leaving 16 bases between them. CDR3 loop: CSALTRSLYEQYF. CDR3 nucleotide sequence: TGCAGTGCCCTGACTCGTTCTTTGTACGAGCAGTACTTC.

This chain joins TRBV5-1 and TRBJ2-7; no clear D. V was shortened by 0 bases and J by 2 bases, with 12 bases between the two germline ends. Germline V gene sequence: CDR1 SGHRS, CDR2 YFSETQ. This CDR3 contains 15 residues. The CDR3 bases are TGCGCCAGCAGCTTGGAAGCCCTTGGCCCCTACGAGCAGTACTTC. Residues: CASSLEALGPYEQYF.

V and J are TRBV20-1 and TRBJ2-5; 12 bases fit TRBD2. V lost 6 bases and J lost 5; bases outside the gene matches: 7. There are 14 residues in the CDR3. CDR1 DFQATT and CDR2 SNEGSKA come from the germline V gene (reference sequence). The CDR3 protein is CSARLAGVLETQYF. In nucleotides, the CDR3 is TGCAGTGCAAGACTAGCGGGAGTTTTGGAGACCCAGTACTTC.

The chain uses TRBV28 and TRBJ2-1; tentatively, D is TRBD2 (5 bases). The germline V and J ends were trimmed by 6 bases and 0 bases, with 9 bases remaining between them. CDR1 is MDHEN, CDR2 SYDVKM, per germline. This CDR3 has 14 residues. CDR3 nucleotides: TGTGCCAGCAGGAGGGATCCCTCCTACAATGAGCAGTTCTTC. The encoded protein is CASRRDPSYNEQFF.

J is TRBJ2-4 and V is TRBV11-2; weak D call: TRBD1 (5 bases). Trimming stripped 5 bases from V and 1 base from J, with 18 bases between. The CDR3 loop spans 17 amino acids. Germline V CDR1 and CDR2: SGHAT, FQNNGV. CDR3 in DNA: TGTGCCAGCAGCCCTATTCGACAGAAACTTGCCAAAAACATTCAGTACTTC. It translates to CASSPIRQKLAKNIQYF.

V usage is TRBV20-1 and J usage is TRBJ1-1; 8 nucleotides align to TRBD1. Germline CDR1 is DFQATT and CDR2 is SNEGSKA (reference sequence). The V gene end was trimmed by 5 bases and the J gene end by 1 base; junction bases not matched to a gene: 3. The CDR3 has 13 amino acids. This CDR3 reads CSAGTGGNTEAFF. The CDR3 DNA follows: TGCAGTGCTGGCACAGGGGGGAACACTGAAGCTTTCTTT.

This clonotype was counted between two and nine times. This chain uses TRBV5-1 with TRBJ2-7, with TRBD1 as a possible D gene (5 bases). The CDR3 extends over 14 amino acids. CDR1 and CDR2 from the germline V gene are SGHRS and YFSETQ. The germline V and J ends were trimmed by 0 bases and 5 bases, with 12 bases remaining between them. DNA for the CDR3: TGCGCCAGCAGCTTGGGGGCAGGGTGGAACGAGCAGTACTTC. Protein sequence: CASSLGAGWNEQYF. Full variable domain (missing parts from reference TRBV5-1 and TRBJ2-7): KAGVTQTPRYLIKTRGQQVTLSCSPISGHRSVSWYQQTPGQGLQFLFEYFSETQRNKGNFPGRFSGRQFSNSRSEMNVSTLELGDSALYLCASSLGAGWNEQYFGPGTRLTVT.

This clonotype was seen a few times. The gene calls are TRBV7-9 and TRBJ1-2; 7 bases are shared with TRBD1. Looked up from germline, CDR1 is SEHNR and CDR2 is FQNEAQ (reference sequence). This CDR3 is built from 14 residues. Trimming cost V 1 base and J 1 base; bases outside gene matches: 0. The CDR3 region is CASSLGDSNYGYTF. The DNA for the CDR3 is TGTGCCAGCAGCTTAGGGGACAGTAACTATGGCTACACCTTC.

The V call is TRBV3-1, the J call TRBJ2-1; D gene uncertain. The DNA end lines up better with TRBJ2-7; the J call may be wrong. The CDR3 has 15 amino acids. Germline assignment: CDR1 LGHDT and CDR2 YNNKEL (reference sequence). CDR3 sequence: CASSPLKIGYNEQYF. Here the CDR3 DNA reads TGTGCCAGCAGCCCACTCAAGATCGGTTACAATGAGCAGTACTTC.

The V and J genes are TRBV10-3 and TRBJ2-5; D might be TRBD1 or TRBD2, each matching 5 bases. V lost 4 bases and J 4 bases, leaving 10 bases between the germline ends. CDR1 and CDR2 (germline): ENHRY, SYGVKD. The CDR3 has 13 residues. DNA of the CDR3: TGTGCCATCAGTGGGGGGATGGGAGAGACCCAGTACTTC. Translation: CAISGGMGETQYF.

J is TRBJ2-1 and V is TRBV28; 9 bases are a match to TRBD2. The CDR3 is 18 amino acids. V lost 3 bases and J lost 4; bases outside the gene matches: 13. From germline, CDR1 is MDHEN and CDR2 SYDVKM. Here the CDR3 DNA reads TGTGCCAGCAGTTTTTTCGGCGGGGGGGCCAGTTTATACAATGAGCAGTTCTTC. Translation: CASSFFGGGASLYNEQFF.

This clonotype was seen more than once but under ten times. V gene TRBV30 combines with J gene TRBJ1-1; TRBD1 matches 7 bases. There are 15 residues in the CDR3. The trim removed 3 bases at V and 4 bases at J, leaving 11 bases unmatched. Germline V gene data show CDR1 as GTSNPN and CDR2 as SVGIG (reference sequence). CDR3 bases: TGTGCCTGGAGACGTCCCGGGACAGTGGCCACTGAAGCTTTCTTT. This gives the protein CAWRRPGTVATEAFF.

The J gene is TRBJ2-3, the V gene TRBV19; D perhaps matches TRBD2 (5 bases). Trimming shortened V by 5 bases and J by 6 bases, and 12 bases separated the two germline ends. The germline V gene encodes CDR1 LNHDA and CDR2 SQIVND (reference sequence). The CDR3 length is 13 residues. CDR3 protein: CASSVRIADTQYF. Written as DNA, the CDR3 is TGTGCCAGTAGTGTACGAATAGCGGATACGCAGTATTTT. Variable domain in full (rest from reference TRBV19 and TRBJ2-3): DGGITQSPKYLFRKEGQNVTLSCEQNLNHDAMYWYRQDPGQGLRLIYYSQIVNDFQKGDIAEGYSVSREKKESFPLTVTSAQKNPTAFYLCASSVRIADTQYFGPGTRLTVL.

The V gene is TRBV14, the J gene TRBJ2-1; 10 bases agree with TRBD1. CDR3 length: 16 residues. Germline V CDR1 and CDR2: SGHDN, FVKESK. J lost 5 bases, V lost 2 bases, and 6 bases had no gene match. In DNA, the CDR3 is TGTGCCAGCAGCCAACTGAGAGGGACAGGGGACAATGAGCAGTTCTTC. Its protein product is CASSQLRGTGDNEQFF.

Of note for this clonotype: Germline is not matched at one junction end, which may reflect a read error. The J gene is TRBJ2-5, the V gene TRBV4-3; possibly TRBD1 for D (5 bases). The CDR3 has 17 residues. Germline assignment: CDR1 LGHNA and CDR2 YSLEER. This CDR3 reads CAGSQDGNGQGQETQYF. The CDR3 nucleotides read TGCGCCGGCAGCCAAGATGGTAATGGTCAGGGCCAAGAGACCCAGTACTTC.

The rearrangement uses TRBV25-1 and TRBJ2-1; unclear D gene. The length of the CDR3 is 14 residues. V gave up 1 base and J gave up 10 bases, with 14 bases separating them. Per germline, CDR1 MGHDK and CDR2 SYGVNS. The CDR3 reads CASSESVGSMEQFF. The CDR3 DNA is TGTGCCAGCAGTGAATCGGTGGGGTCTATGGAGCAGTTCTTC.

In its sample, this clonotype was seen a few times. V and J are TRBV12-3 or TRBV12-4 and TRBJ1-2; 9 bases align to TRBD1. J was trimmed by 0 bases and V by 5 bases; bases with no gene match: 19. This CDR3 has 20 residues. The CDR3 spells CASSPWGTGLVLGTNYGYTF. CDR3 DNA: TGTGCCAGCAGTCCCTGGGGGACAGGGCTCGTCCTGGGAACTAACTATGGCTACACCTTC.

This clonotype has a single count. Here the CDR3 reads CASSVQGQGRYGYTF. DNA of the CDR3: TGTGCCAGCAGCGTACAGGGACAGGGCCGCTATGGCTACACCTTC. The chain uses TRBV5-5 and TRBJ1-2; 9 positions agree with TRBD1. This CDR3 is 15 amino acids long. The V gene end was trimmed by 4 bases and the J gene end by 4 bases; junction bases not matched to a gene: 8. The germline V gene has CDR1 SGHKS and CDR2 YYEKEE (reference sequence).